The T cell receptor (beta chain) described here comes from a study of PD-1 blockade in classical Hodgkin lymphoma. Findings and caveats of the study: Exclusion removed patients who began nivolumab under 1 year after ASCT. Prior to therapy, complete responders displayed diversity much like that of newly diagnosed patients.

V lost 1 base to trimming and J lost 0 bases, with 12 bases between them. CDR1 is MNHEY and CDR2 is SMNVEV in the germline V gene (reference sequence). The CDR3 spans 16 residues. This clone showed up just once. Its antigen is as yet unknown. Time point defined: cycle 4 day 1 (C4D1), after five to seven weeks of nivolumab. The patients all showed relapse after autologous stem cell transplantation, while their brentuximab vedotin exposure varied. The table came from immunoSEQ multiplex PCR; TCRdb's copy has only in-frame clones and leaves some out. The table has about 25,000 clones, roughly 80% seen once.

Sequencing used peripheral blood mononuclear cells (PBMCs), obtained before the fourth cycle of nivolumab. The TCR sequence derives from a human donor with classical Hodgkin lymphoma. The gene calls are TRBV27 and TRBJ1-1; possible D gene TRBD1, 5 bases. CDR3 in DNA: TGTGCCAGCAGTTTATGGGTGGGGGGACTGAACACTGAAGCTTTCTTT. Amino acid sequence: CASSLWVGGLNTEAFF.